This entry lists 32 T cell receptor beta chains sequenced from one sample in a study of response to subunit inactivated influenza vaccine. TCRdb re-called the RT-PCR reads through MiXCR, storing one row per CDR3 protein. The sample comprises 450,000 to 550,000 distinct CDR3 sequences, about 25% of which are singletons, and under 2.5% rests with the top ten. The material sequenced was CD4+ T cells sorted from PBMCs, taken roughly 5 days after vaccination. Receptors were obtained from a man aged 45-60 years who received an inactivated influenza vaccine.

This clonotype was seen only once. The chain carries TRBV10-3 and TRBJ2-7; D is tentatively TRBD1 or TRBD2 (5 bases each). Trimming pared 4 bases from V and 2 bases from J, leaving 12 bases between. CDR3 length: 14 residues. CDR1 is ENHRY, CDR2 SYGVKD, per germline. CDR3 sequence (DNA): TGTGCCATCAGTGGCCGGGACGGAACCTACGAGCAGTACTTC. Translating gives CAISGRDGTYEQYF.

This clonotype appeared a few times. V is TRBV12-3 or TRBV12-4 and J is TRBJ1-2; D uncertain. This CDR3 spans 16 amino acids. V lost 2 bases and J lost 4, with 17 bases in between. The CDR3 spells CASSLRTVGQSYGYTF. CDR3 DNA sequence: TGTGCCAGCAGTTTAAGGACGGTCGGGCAGAGCTATGGCTACACCTTC.

The chain joins TRBV6-1 to TRBJ2-7; perhaps TRBD2 as D (5 bases). Trimming cost V 6 bases and J 3 bases, with 9 bases left between them. This CDR3 comprises 12 residues. Germline CDR1 and CDR2: MNHNS and SASEGT. In DNA form, the CDR3 reads TGTGCCAGCAGCGGTAGCGACTACGAGCAGTACTTC. Its protein product is CASSGSDYEQYF.

This clonotype turned up a few times. The chain links TRBV5-1 to TRBJ2-1, with D perhaps assigned TRBD1 or TRBD2 (7 bases each). Germline V gives CDR1 SGHRS, CDR2 YFSETQ. The length of the CDR3 is 17 residues. The V end lost 1 base, the J end lost 0 bases, and 14 bases lay between the germline ends. The DNA for the CDR3 is TGCGCCAGCAGCTTGTTTCAGCGGGACAGCTCCTACAATGAGCAGTTCTTC. Translation gives CASSLFQRDSSYNEQFF. The full variable domain, in which reference TRBV5-1 and TRBJ2-1 provide the parts outside the CDR3, is KAGVTQTPRYLIKTRGQQVTLSCSPISGHRSVSWYQQTPGQGLQFLFEYFSETQRNKGNFPGRFSGRQFSNSRSEMNVSTLELGDSALYLCASSLFQRDSSYNEQFFGPGTRLTVL.

This clonotype was recorded a few times. The chain employs TRBV29-1 and TRBJ2-7; D call uncertain. Trimming took 7 bases from V and 0 from J, leaving 13 bases between them. Germline loops: CDR1 SQVTM, CDR2 ANQGSEA. The CDR3 is 13 amino acids. Written as DNA, the CDR3 is TGCAGCGCTGTGGTACAGAACTCCTACGAGCAGTACTTC. It encodes CSAVVQNSYEQYF.

A few counts support this clonotype. The chain recombines TRBV5-6 with TRBJ1-3; D unclear. Per germline, CDR1 SGHDT and CDR2 YYEEEE. The ends were cut back, 1 base at V and 2 bases at J, with 7 bases in the middle. The CDR3 contains 14 residues. CDR3: CASSLWWTGNTIYF. The CDR3 DNA reads as TGTGCCAGCAGCTTGTGGTGGACTGGAAACACCATATATTTT.

The chain couples TRBV7-2 to TRBJ2-3, with D uncertain. CDR3 size: 15 residues. Germline V gives CDR1 SGHTA, CDR2 FQGNSA. V was clipped by 1 base and J by 2 bases, with 10 bases between them. In DNA form, the CDR3 reads TGTGCCAGCAGCTTAGGCGTGGGTTACACAGATACGCAGTATTTT. Translated: CASSLGVGYTDTQYF. The entire variable domain, with the rest obtained from reference TRBV7-2 and TRBJ2-3, is as follows: GAGVSQSPSNKVTEKGKDVELRCDPISGHTALYWYRQSLGQGLEFLIYFQGNSAPDKSGLPSDRFSAERTGGSVSTLTIQRTQQEDSAVYLCASSLGVGYTDTQYFGPGTRLTVL.

This chain connects TRBV20-1 to TRBJ2-7, with D uncertain. The CDR3 length is 14 residues. V was shortened by 4 bases and J by 3 bases, with 16 bases between the two germline ends. Germline loops: CDR1 DFQATT, CDR2 SNEGSKA (reference sequence). The CDR3 sequence: CSANGEVVSYEQYF. Written as DNA, the CDR3 is TGCAGTGCTAATGGAGAAGTTGTGAGCTACGAGCAGTACTTC.

This clonotype was seen only a few times. This chain uses TRBV20-1 with TRBJ1-1; 7 bases map to TRBD1. J gave up 0 bases and V 5 bases, and 3 bases lay outside the gene matches. The CDR3 has 13 amino acids. Germline V gene lookup returns CDR1 DFQATT and CDR2 SNEGSKA (reference sequence). CDR3 coding DNA: TGCAGTGCTTCCGGGACAGTGAACACTGAAGCTTTCTTT. It codes for CSASGTVNTEAFF.

This clonotype appeared a few times. This rearrangement joins TRBV11-1 to TRBJ2-1, with 9 bases identical to TRBD2. This CDR3 has 16 residues. V lost 0 bases to trimming and J lost 9 bases; unmatched junction nucleotides: 9. Germline V gene data show CDR1 as SGHAT and CDR2 as FQDESV (reference sequence). CDR3 sequence (DNA): TGTGCCAGCAGCTTAGCCTGGCTAGCGGGACCCGTTGAGCAGTTCTTC. Its protein is CASSLAWLAGPVEQFF.

This clonotype was picked up a small number of times. The V gene is TRBV13, the J gene TRBJ2-7, with 9 positions matching TRBD1. Germline CDR1 PRHDT, CDR2 FYEKMQ (reference sequence). The V and J ends lost 5 bases and 5 bases, in that order; junction bases with no gene match: 13. The CDR3 totals 16 residues. The CDR3 DNA sequence: TGTGCCAGCAGCCCAAAGAATCCGGGACAGGGCCACGAGCAGTACTTC. It yields the protein CASSPKNPGQGHEQYF.

The rearrangement links TRBV7-2 to TRBJ2-1; unclear D gene. V lost 4 bases to trimming and J lost 5 bases, with 15 bases between them. CDR1 is SGHTA and CDR2 is FQGNSA in the germline V gene. The CDR3 totals 15 residues. CDR3 DNA: TGTGCCAGCAGCTGGACGGGTGGCTCACACAATGAGCAGTTCTTC. Its protein is CASSWTGGSHNEQFF.

This clonotype was seen a few times. V is TRBV7-9 and J is TRBJ2-1; 12 bases line up with TRBD2. Germline assignment: CDR1 SEHNR and CDR2 FQNEAQ (reference sequence). The V gene end was trimmed by 4 bases and the J gene end by 10 bases; junction bases not matched to a gene: 8. CDR3 length equals 15 residues. CDR3 region: CASSSLGLAGREQFF. In DNA form, the CDR3 reads TGTGCCAGCAGCTCTCTAGGACTAGCGGGAAGGGAGCAGTTCTTC.

The chain employs TRBV4-3 and TRBJ2-7; D remains unclear. This CDR3 is built from 15 residues. The V end was cut by 0 bases, the J end by 2 bases, with 11 bases between. Germline loops: CDR1 LGHNA, CDR2 YSLEER. The CDR3 loop reads CASSQDNAGTYEQYF. In DNA form, the CDR3 reads TGCGCCAGCAGCCAAGATAACGCAGGCACCTACGAGCAGTACTTC.

This sequence joins TRBV10-3 and TRBJ2-3; no firm D call. There are 14 residues in the CDR3. V shed 10 bases and J shed 0 bases, with 14 bases lying between them. The germline CDR1 and CDR2 sequences are ENHRY and SYGVKD. Here the CDR3 reads CATESRPSTDTQYF. The CDR3 DNA sequence: TGTGCCACAGAATCCCGGCCGAGCACAGATACGCAGTATTTT.

The V and J genes are TRBV30 and TRBJ2-2; the D is unclear. The CDR3 extends over 14 amino acids. Germline V gene sequence: CDR1 GTSNPN, CDR2 SVGIG (reference sequence). Trimming left V 1 base short and J 8 bases short, with 14 bases between. Here the CDR3 reads CAWSGTKVGGELFF. The CDR3 coding sequence is TGTGCCTGGAGTGGTACGAAGGTGGGGGGGGAGCTGTTTTTT. The variable domain in full, completed from reference TRBV30 and TRBJ2-2, reads SQTIHQWPATLVQPVGSPLSLECTVEGTSNPNLYWYRQAAGRGLQLLFYSVGIGQISSEVPQNLSASRPQDRQFILSSKKLLLSDSGFYLCAWSGTKVGGELFFGEGSRLTVL.

This CDR3 is CASSVEAGVNTEAFF. The CDR3 region has the DNA TGTGCCAGCAGCGTAGAGGCAGGAGTGAACACTGAAGCTTTCTTT. The rearrangement joins TRBV9 to TRBJ1-1, with D unresolved. Trimming pared 0 bases from V and 0 bases from J, leaving 9 bases between. The CDR3 sequence is 15 residues long. CDR1 and CDR2 from the germline V gene are SGDLS and YYNGEE.

This clonotype was counted between two and nine times. The chain couples TRBV14 to TRBJ1-1; 8 nucleotides line up with TRBD1. The V gene end was trimmed by 4 bases and the J gene end by 5 bases; junction bases not matched to a gene: 12. Looked up from germline, CDR1 is SGHDN and CDR2 is FVKESK. This CDR3 region has 16 residues. CDR3 residues: CASSPRTGIRGTEAFF. CDR3 nucleotide sequence: TGTGCCAGCAGCCCCCGGACAGGGATTCGTGGGACTGAAGCTTTCTTT.

The chain links TRBV5-6 to TRBJ2-2, with a weak D call TRBD2 (5 bases). Trimming cost V 0 bases and J 1 base, with 7 bases left between them. Germline V gives CDR1 SGHDT, CDR2 YYEEEE. This CDR3 spans 15 amino acids. CDR3 sequence: CASSLVGRNTGELFF. CDR3 sequence (DNA): TGTGCCAGCAGCTTGGTAGGGAGGAACACCGGGGAGCTGTTTTTT. The full variable domain, rest sourced from reference TRBV5-6 and TRBJ2-2, is DAGVTQSPTHLIKTRGQQVTLRCSPKSGHDTVSWYQQALGQGPQFIFQYYEEEERQRGNFPDRFSGHQFPNYSSELNVNALLLGDSALYLCASSLVGRNTGELFFGEGSRLTVL.

This clonotype was seen only a few times. The J gene is TRBJ2-1, the V gene TRBV6-2 or TRBV6-3; 12 bases match TRBD1. Germline CDR1 reads MNHEY; CDR2 reads SVGEGT. This CDR3 region has 20 residues. V shed 10 bases, J shed 0 bases, and the junction held 19 bases outside the gene matches. CDR3 sequence: CATEMGAGTGGVNSYNEQFF. CDR3 DNA: TGTGCCACTGAAATGGGGGCCGGGACAGGGGGCGTAAACTCCTACAATGAGCAGTTCTTC.

This clonotype showed up just a few times. The chain joins TRBV5-1 to TRBJ2-3, with 9 bases fitting TRBD2. The CDR3 is 15 amino acids. Germline lookup yields CDR1 SGHRS and CDR2 YFSETQ. The J segment lost 5 bases and the V segment lost 0 bases, leaving 4 bases of the junction unmatched. DNA of the CDR3: TGCGCCAGCAGCTTGGGTAGCGGGAGCCAAGATACGCAGTATTTT. Residues: CASSLGSGSQDTQYF.

This clonotype was counted ten times or more. The chain combines TRBV20-1 with TRBJ1-1; maybe TRBD1 (5 bases). The germline V and J ends were trimmed by 2 bases and 0 bases, with 13 bases remaining between them. This CDR3 has 15 residues. CDR1 is DFQATT and CDR2 is SNEGSKA in the germline V gene (reference sequence). This chain's CDR3 is CSARKPEGLNTEAFF. For the CDR3, the DNA is TGCAGTGCTAGAAAACCCGAGGGGTTGAACACTGAAGCTTTCTTT.

This clonotype was seen just once. This clone may be a read error of a much larger clone one base away. This sequence joins TRBV18 and TRBJ2-5; D remains ambiguous. Germline CDR1 and CDR2: KGHSH and LQKENI. The CDR3 contains 13 residues. The CDR3 bases are TGTGCCAGCTCACGACCCGCCCAAGAGACCCTGTACTTC. Translating gives CASSRPAQETLYF. The variable domain in full, completed from reference TRBV18 and TRBJ2-5, reads NAGVMQNPRHLVRRRGQEARLRCSPMKGHSHVYWYRQLPEEGLKFMVYLQKENIIDESGMPKERFSAEFPKEGPSILRIQQVVRGDSAAYFCASSRPAQETLYFGPGTRLLVL.

The chain employs TRBV15 and TRBJ2-1, with no clear D. In germline, CDR1 is LNHNV, CDR2 YYDKDF (reference sequence). The CDR3 is made up of 12 amino acids. With 5 bases removed from V and 3 bases from J, the gap between germline ends came to 5 bases. The CDR3 protein is CATSPLYNEQFF. In DNA form, the CDR3 reads TGTGCCACCAGCCCGCTCTACAATGAGCAGTTCTTC.

The sample holds a few counts of this clonotype. The genes are TRBV6-5 and TRBJ1-2; TRBD1 might be the D (6 bases). This CDR3 comprises 15 residues. The germline CDR1 and CDR2 sequences are MNHEY and SVGAGI. V was clipped by 0 bases and J by 4 bases, with 12 bases between them. The CDR3, as DNA: TGTGCCAGCAGTTACTCAAGGGTACAGGGCTATGGCTACACCTTC. The encoded protein is CASSYSRVQGYGYTF.

The chain recombines TRBV20-1 with TRBJ1-5; no firm D call. Trimming stripped 2 bases from V and 5 bases from J, with 10 bases between. The V gene's germline CDR1 is DFQATT and CDR2 SNEGSKA (reference sequence). CDR3 length: 13 residues. CDR3: CSARTSGDQPQHF. CDR3 nucleotide sequence: TGCAGTGCTAGAACGTCCGGCGATCAGCCCCAGCATTTT.

A few counts support this clonotype. The chain carries TRBV20-1 and TRBJ1-1; D is possibly TRBD1 (6 bases). Per germline, CDR1 DFQATT and CDR2 SNEGSKA (reference sequence). This CDR3 region has 13 residues. Trimming left V 6 bases short and J 1 base short, with 12 bases between. CDR3 nucleotides: TGCAGTGCGGGCGGACAGACGAACACTGAAGCTTTCTTT. Translated: CSAGGQTNTEAFF.

The V gene is TRBV7-8, the J gene TRBJ2-3, with D possibly TRBD1 on 6 matching bases. Trimming removed 10 bases from V and 2 bases from J, with 19 bases in between. Germline-derived CDR1 and CDR2 are SGHVS and FQNEAQ. CDR3 size: 15 residues. CDR3 region: CANIQGVGVTDTQYF. In DNA, the CDR3 is TGTGCCAACATACAGGGAGTCGGGGTCACAGATACGCAGTATTTT.

This clonotype was detected a few times. The chain has TRBV7-2 and TRBJ2-7; TRBD1 matches at 8 bases. Germline lookup yields CDR1 SGHTA and CDR2 FQGNSA. Unmatched junction bases numbered 7, after V lost 1 base and J lost 2 bases. The CDR3 sequence is 16 residues long. CDR3 residues: CASSLVSGGAPYEQYF. The CDR3 DNA reads TGTGCCAGCAGCTTAGTCTCAGGGGGCGCCCCCTACGAGCAGTACTTC.

As DNA, the CDR3 is TGTGCCACCAGTGATTGGACAGGGGGCTTTCAGCCCCAGCATTTT. This sequence encodes CATSDWTGGFQPQHF. V usage is TRBV24-1 and J usage is TRBJ1-5; 11 bases are a match to TRBD1. J was trimmed by 6 bases and V by 2 bases; bases with no gene match: 2. The CDR3 length is 15 residues. In germline, CDR1 is KGHDR, CDR2 SFDVKD.

This chain links TRBV5-1 with TRBJ2-2; D might be TRBD1 or TRBD2, each matching 5 bases. The CDR3 is made up of 14 amino acids. The germline CDR1 and CDR2 sequences are SGHRS and YFSETQ. Trimming shortened V by 4 bases and J by 4 bases, and 11 bases separated the two germline ends. The CDR3 reads CASSPGPSTGELFF. In nucleotides, the CDR3 is TGCGCCAGCAGCCCGGGGCCTTCCACCGGGGAGCTGTTTTTT.

This clonotype occurred a few times. The chain employs TRBV20-1 and TRBJ2-1, with TRBD2 identical over 10 bases. Germline V lookup: CDR1 DFQATT, CDR2 SNEGSKA (reference sequence). The CDR3 has 15 amino acids. Trimming cost V 2 bases and J 7 bases; bases outside gene matches: 8. CDR3 sequence (DNA): TGCAGTGCTAGAATTCAGGGACTAGCGAAGAATGAGCAGTTCTTC. It specifies CSARIQGLAKNEQFF.